Following are 11 T cell receptor beta chains from one sample sequenced in a study of identifying expanded T cells in peripheral blood. Assay used: immunoSEQ multiplex PCR; TCRdb lists only in-frame clones, some missing. Of some 75,000 clones in the sample, 85% to 90% are singletons; the top ten hold over 2.5%. The sequencing sample was made of blood. These receptors came from a person between 18 and 70 years old in good health.

The J gene is TRBJ2-1, the V gene TRBV12-5; 7 nucleotides align to TRBD1. This CDR3 region has 13 residues. V was clipped by 2 bases and J by 10 bases; unmatched bases: 5. CDR1 is LGHNT, CDR2 FRNRAP, per germline. CDR3 bases: TGTGCTAGTGGTTTGTGGACAGGTAGCGAGCAGTTCTTC. Translation gives CASGLWTGSEQFF.

The CDR3 region is CASSNRDQPQHF. The CDR3 DNA sequence: TGTGCCAGTAGTAACAGGGATCAGCCCCAGCATTTT. The rearrangement uses TRBV19 and TRBJ1-5; a weak D match, TRBD1 (6 bases). Per germline, CDR1 LNHDA and CDR2 SQIVND (reference sequence). The CDR3 has 12 amino acids. Trimming took 4 bases from V and 5 from J, leaving 6 bases between them. Using reference TRBV19 and TRBJ1-5 for the parts outside the CDR3, the full variable domain is DGGITQSPKYLFRKEGQNVTLSCEQNLNHDAMYWYRQDPGQGLRLIYYSQIVNDFQKGDIAEGYSVSREKKESFPLTVTSAQKNPTAFYLCASSNRDQPQHFGDGTRLSIL.

The chain uses TRBV5-1 and TRBJ2-1, with 10 bases that match TRBD1. CDR3 length: 16 residues. J lost 7 bases, V lost 3 bases, and 10 bases had no gene match. Germline lookup yields CDR1 SGHRS and CDR2 YFSETQ. CDR3 sequence reads: CASSSAPTGGGNEQFF. The CDR3 bases are TGCGCCAGCAGCTCCGCTCCGACAGGGGGCGGGAATGAGCAGTTCTTC. The full variable domain, rest sourced from reference TRBV5-1 and TRBJ2-1, is KAGVTQTPRYLIKTRGQQVTLSCSPISGHRSVSWYQQTPGQGLQFLFEYFSETQRNKGNFPGRFSGRQFSNSRSEMNVSTLELGDSALYLCASSSAPTGGGNEQFFGPGTRLTVL.

The CDR3 spells CASSREVLQETQYF. CDR3 DNA: TGTGCCAGCTCACGAGAGGTACTCCAAGAGACCCAGTACTTC. The genes are TRBV18 and TRBJ2-5; D unclear. This CDR3 spans 14 amino acids. V shed 4 bases and J shed 1 base, with 10 bases lying between them. CDR1 is KGHSH and CDR2 is LQKENI in the germline V gene.

V is TRBV7-7 and J is TRBJ2-5; 12 nucleotides align to TRBD2. The junction had 12 bases not matched to a gene; V was cut back by 5 bases and J by 5 bases. The CDR3 extends over 17 amino acids. CDR1 is SSHAT, CDR2 FNYEAQ, per germline (reference sequence). For the CDR3, the DNA is TGTGCCAGCAGCCCCCCGGGGGGGCTAGCGGGAGGGGAGACCCAGTACTTC. This gives the protein CASSPPGGLAGGETQYF.

The genes are TRBV11-2 and TRBJ2-2, with D uncertain. Trimming pared 3 bases from V and 6 bases from J, leaving 5 bases between. This CDR3 comprises 12 residues. The V gene's germline CDR1 is SGHAT and CDR2 FQNNGV. This chain's CDR3 is CASSFVAGELFF. CDR3 nucleotide sequence: TGTGCCAGCAGCTTTGTGGCCGGGGAGCTGTTTTTT.

This rearrangement joins TRBV4-3 to TRBJ2-5; no clear D. This CDR3 is built from 14 residues. V lost 0 bases, J lost 3 bases, and 8 bases lay in between. Germline assignment: CDR1 LGHNA and CDR2 YSLEER. In nucleotides, the CDR3 is TGCGCCAGCAGCCAAGATTTGGGGAAAGAGACCCAGTACTTC. It is translated as CASSQDLGKETQYF.

This chain joins TRBV7-3 and TRBJ2-1, with D possibly matching TRBD2 (6 bases). Germline lookup yields CDR1 SGHTA and CDR2 FQGTGA. This CDR3 contains 13 residues. Deletions cut 5 bases from V and 8 bases from J, with 13 bases between. This CDR3 is CASSGSGGYEQFF. The CDR3 DNA reads as TGTGCCAGCAGCGGCAGTGGGGGGTATGAGCAGTTCTTC.

This chain connects TRBV2 to TRBJ2-7; D is possibly TRBD1 or TRBD2 (5 bases each). Trimming removed 3 bases at V and 2 bases at J, with 14 bases between. This CDR3 is 15 amino acids long. CDR1 is SNHLY, CDR2 FYNNEI, per germline. The CDR3 nucleotides are TGTGCCAGCAGTGAGGGACCCAGGGAAGCCTACGAGCAGTACTTC. This translates into CASSEGPREAYEQYF. Using reference TRBV2 and TRBJ2-7 for the parts outside the CDR3, the full variable domain is EPEVTQTPSHQVTQMGQEVILRCVPISNHLYFYWYRQILGQKVEFLVSFYNNEISEKSEIFDDQFSVERPDGSNFTLKIRSTKLEDSAMYFCASSEGPREAYEQYFGPGTRLTVT.

This chain connects TRBV30 to TRBJ1-4; D remains ambiguous. V gave up 1 base and J gave up 8 bases, with 5 bases separating them. Germline lookup yields CDR1 GTSNPN and CDR2 SVGIG (reference sequence). The CDR3 is made up of 11 amino acids. Here the CDR3 reads CAWSAEEKLFF. The CDR3 coding sequence is TGTGCCTGGAGTGCGGAGGAAAAACTGTTTTTT.

The gene calls are TRBV7-8 and TRBJ2-7; the D is unclear. V was pared by 4 bases and J by 7 bases, with 14 bases between. Germline V gene sequence: CDR1 SGHVS, CDR2 FQNEAQ. This CDR3 has 13 residues. CDR3 coding DNA: TGTGCCAGCAGCTCAGCCCCCAGGCTAGAGCAGTACTTC. Encoded protein: CASSSAPRLEQYF.